This paragraph reports one TCR beta chain. The data were taken from a study of PD-L1 blockade in urothelial cancer. For the study at large: Atezolizumab at 1,200 mg intravenously every 3 weeks was started by patients in the mid-2010s. In terms of prior chemotherapy, patients had received 0 to 3 regimens.

Germline V gene data show CDR1 as SGHRS and CDR2 as YFSETQ. The V and J ends lost 4 bases and 0 bases, in that order; junction bases with no gene match: 8. The CDR3 spans 17 residues. The repertoire was sequenced with immunoSEQ multiplex PCR; TCRdb's copy has only in-frame clones and lacks some. This table holds approximately 100,000 clones, approximately 91% found once. Locally advanced or metastatic urothelial carcinoma was present in patients. Specimen: PBMCs, collected around atezolizumab (anti-PD-L1) treatment. This receptor was obtained from a woman aged 80 or older with urothelial cancer. The gene calls are TRBV5-1 and TRBJ1-4, with TRBD1 matching over 8 bases. DNA of the CDR3: TGCGCCAGCAGCAGAGGACAGGGCCATGCAACTAATGAAAAACTGTTTTTT. This codes for CASSRGQGHATNEKLFF.